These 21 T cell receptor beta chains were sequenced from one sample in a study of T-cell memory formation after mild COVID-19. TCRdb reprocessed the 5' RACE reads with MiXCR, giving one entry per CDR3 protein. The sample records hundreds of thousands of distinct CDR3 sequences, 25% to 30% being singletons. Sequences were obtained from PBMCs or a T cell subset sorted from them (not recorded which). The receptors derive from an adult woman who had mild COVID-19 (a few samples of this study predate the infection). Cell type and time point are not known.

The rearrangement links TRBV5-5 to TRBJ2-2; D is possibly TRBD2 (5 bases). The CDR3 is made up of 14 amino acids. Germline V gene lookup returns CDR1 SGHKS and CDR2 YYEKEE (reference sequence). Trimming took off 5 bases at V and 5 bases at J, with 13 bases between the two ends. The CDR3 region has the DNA TGTGCCAGCAGTTATCGGACGGGAACCGGGGAGCTGTTTTTT. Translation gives CASSYRTGTGELFF.

CDR3 DNA sequence: TGCGCCAGCAGCCAAGTCCGACAGGGGTTAGTTGGGGCCAACGTCCTGACTTTC. This translates into CASSQVRQGLVGANVLTF. This chain uses TRBV4-1 with TRBJ2-6, with 8 bases lining up with TRBD1. Germline V gene lookup returns CDR1 MGHRA and CDR2 YSYEKL. This CDR3 is 18 amino acids long. The junction had 8 bases not matched to a gene; V was cut back by 1 base and J by 3 bases.

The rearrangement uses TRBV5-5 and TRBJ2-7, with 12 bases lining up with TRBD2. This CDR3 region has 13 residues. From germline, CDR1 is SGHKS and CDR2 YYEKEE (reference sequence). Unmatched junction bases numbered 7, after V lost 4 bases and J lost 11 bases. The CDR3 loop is CASSPETSGREYF. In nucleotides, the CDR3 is TGTGCCAGCAGCCCCGAGACTAGCGGGAGAGAGTACTTC.

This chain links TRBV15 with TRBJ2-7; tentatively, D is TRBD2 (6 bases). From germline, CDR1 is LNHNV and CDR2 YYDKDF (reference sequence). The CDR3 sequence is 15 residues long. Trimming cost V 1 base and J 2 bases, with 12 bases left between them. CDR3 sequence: CATSRGGDGAYEQYF. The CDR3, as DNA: TGTGCCACCAGCAGAGGGGGGGACGGAGCCTACGAGCAGTACTTC.

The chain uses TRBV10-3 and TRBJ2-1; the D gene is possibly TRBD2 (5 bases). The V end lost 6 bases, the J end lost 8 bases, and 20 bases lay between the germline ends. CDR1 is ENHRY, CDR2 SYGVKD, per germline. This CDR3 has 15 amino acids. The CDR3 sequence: CAISRTETDMDEQFF. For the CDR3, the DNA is TGTGCCATCAGCCGGACTGAGACGGATATGGATGAGCAGTTCTTC.

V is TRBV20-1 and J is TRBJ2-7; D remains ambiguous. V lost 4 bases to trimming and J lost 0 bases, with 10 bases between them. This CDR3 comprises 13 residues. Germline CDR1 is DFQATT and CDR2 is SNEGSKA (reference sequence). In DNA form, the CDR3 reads TGCAGTGCTATGGGTTCCTCCTCCTACGAGCAGTACTTC. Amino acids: CSAMGSSSYEQYF.

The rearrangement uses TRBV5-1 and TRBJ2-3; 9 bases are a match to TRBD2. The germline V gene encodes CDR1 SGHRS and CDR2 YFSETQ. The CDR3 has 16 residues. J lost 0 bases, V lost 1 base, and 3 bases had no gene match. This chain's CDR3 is CASSLTSGWSTDTQYF. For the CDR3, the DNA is TGCGCCAGCAGCTTGACTAGCGGGTGGAGCACAGATACGCAGTATTTT.

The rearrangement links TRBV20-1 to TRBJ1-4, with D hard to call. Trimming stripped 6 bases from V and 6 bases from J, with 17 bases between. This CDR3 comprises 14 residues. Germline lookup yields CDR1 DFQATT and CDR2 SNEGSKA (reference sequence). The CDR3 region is CSAADRSSDEKLFF. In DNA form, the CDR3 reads TGCAGTGCAGCTGACCGGAGTTCGGATGAAAAACTGTTTTTT.

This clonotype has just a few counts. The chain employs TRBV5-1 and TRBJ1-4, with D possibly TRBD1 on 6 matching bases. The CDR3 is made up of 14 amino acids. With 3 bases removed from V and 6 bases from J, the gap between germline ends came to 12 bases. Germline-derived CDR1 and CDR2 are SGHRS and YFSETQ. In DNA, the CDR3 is TGCGCCAGCAGCTCGATACAGGGAGATGAAAAACTGTTTTTT. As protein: CASSSIQGDEKLFF.

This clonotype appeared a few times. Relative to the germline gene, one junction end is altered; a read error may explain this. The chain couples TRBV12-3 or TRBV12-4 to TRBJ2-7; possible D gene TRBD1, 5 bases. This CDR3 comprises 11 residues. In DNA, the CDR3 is TGTGCCAGCAGTCCCGGACACGACCAGTACTTC. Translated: CASSPGHDQYF.

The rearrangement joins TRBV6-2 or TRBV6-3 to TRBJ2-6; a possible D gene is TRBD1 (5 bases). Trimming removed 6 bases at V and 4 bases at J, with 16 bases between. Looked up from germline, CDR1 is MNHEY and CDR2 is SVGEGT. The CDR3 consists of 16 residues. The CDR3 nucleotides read TGTGCCAGCAGCAGCACACCAGGGCCCGGGGCCAACGTCCTGACTTTC. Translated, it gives CASSSTPGPGANVLTF.

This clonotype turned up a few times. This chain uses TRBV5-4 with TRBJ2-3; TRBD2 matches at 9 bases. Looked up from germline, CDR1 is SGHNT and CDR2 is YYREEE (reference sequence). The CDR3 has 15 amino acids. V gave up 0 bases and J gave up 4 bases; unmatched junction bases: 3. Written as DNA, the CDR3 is TGTGCCAGCAGCTTGGGCGGGGGGGACTCAGATACGCAGTATTTT. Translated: CASSLGGGDSDTQYF.

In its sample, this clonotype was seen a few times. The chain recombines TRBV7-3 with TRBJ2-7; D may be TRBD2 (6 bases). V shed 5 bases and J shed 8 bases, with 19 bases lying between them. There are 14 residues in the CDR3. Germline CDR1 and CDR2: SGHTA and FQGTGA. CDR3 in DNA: TGTGCCAGCAGCCCTCTGGGGCGGGAAGGCAAGCAGTACTTC. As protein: CASSPLGREGKQYF. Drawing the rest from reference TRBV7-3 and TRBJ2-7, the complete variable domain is GAGVSQTPSNKVTEKGKYVELRCDPISGHTALYWYRQSLGQGPEFLIYFQGTGAADDSGLPNDRFFAVRPEGSVSTLKIQRTERGDSAVYLCASSPLGREGKQYFGPGTRLTVT.

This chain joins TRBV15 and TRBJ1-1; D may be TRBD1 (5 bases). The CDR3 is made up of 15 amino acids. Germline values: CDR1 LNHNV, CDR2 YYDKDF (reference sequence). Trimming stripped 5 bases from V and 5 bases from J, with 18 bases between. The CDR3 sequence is CATSQQAGMRTEAFF. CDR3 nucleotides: TGTGCCACCAGCCAACAGGCCGGGATGAGGACTGAAGCTTTCTTT.

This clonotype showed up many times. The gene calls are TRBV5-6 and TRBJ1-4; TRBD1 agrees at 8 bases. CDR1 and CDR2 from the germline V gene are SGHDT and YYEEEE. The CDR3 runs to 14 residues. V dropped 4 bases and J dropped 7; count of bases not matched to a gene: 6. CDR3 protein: CASSHGTGIEKLFF. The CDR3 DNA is TGTGCCAGCAGCCACGGGACAGGCATTGAAAAACTGTTTTTT.

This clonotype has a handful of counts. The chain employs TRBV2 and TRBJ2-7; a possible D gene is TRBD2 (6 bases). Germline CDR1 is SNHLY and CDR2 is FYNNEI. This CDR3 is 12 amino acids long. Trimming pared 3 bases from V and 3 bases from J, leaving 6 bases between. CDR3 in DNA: TGTGCCAGCAGTGAGGGACTCTACGAGCAGTACTTC. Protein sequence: CASSEGLYEQYF.

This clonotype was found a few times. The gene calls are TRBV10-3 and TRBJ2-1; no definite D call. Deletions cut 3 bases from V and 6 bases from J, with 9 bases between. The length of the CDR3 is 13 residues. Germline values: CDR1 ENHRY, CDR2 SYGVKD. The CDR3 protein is CAISDYLGNEQFF. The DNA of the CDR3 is TGTGCCATCAGTGATTACTTAGGCAATGAGCAGTTCTTC.

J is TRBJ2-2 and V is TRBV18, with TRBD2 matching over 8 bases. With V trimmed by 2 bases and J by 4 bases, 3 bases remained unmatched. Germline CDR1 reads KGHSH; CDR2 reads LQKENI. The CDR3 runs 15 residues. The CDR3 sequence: CASSPSGSGTGELFF. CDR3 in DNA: TGTGCCAGCTCACCAAGCGGGAGTGGCACCGGGGAGCTGTTTTTT.

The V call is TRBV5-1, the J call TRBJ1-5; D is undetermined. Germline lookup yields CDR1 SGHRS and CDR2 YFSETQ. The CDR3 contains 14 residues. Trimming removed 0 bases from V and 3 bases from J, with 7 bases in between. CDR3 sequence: CASSLDRDNQPQHF. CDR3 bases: TGCGCCAGCAGCTTGGACAGAGACAATCAGCCCCAGCATTTT. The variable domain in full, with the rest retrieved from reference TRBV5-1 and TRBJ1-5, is KAGVTQTPRYLIKTRGQQVTLSCSPISGHRSVSWYQQTPGQGLQFLFEYFSETQRNKGNFPGRFSGRQFSNSRSEMNVSTLELGDSALYLCASSLDRDNQPQHFGDGTRLSIL.

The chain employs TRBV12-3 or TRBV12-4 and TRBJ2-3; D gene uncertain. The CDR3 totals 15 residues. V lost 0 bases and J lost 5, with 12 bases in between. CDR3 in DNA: TGTGCCAGCAGTTTAGCGGGTAGAACGGTAGATACGCAGTATTTT. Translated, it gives CASSLAGRTVDTQYF.

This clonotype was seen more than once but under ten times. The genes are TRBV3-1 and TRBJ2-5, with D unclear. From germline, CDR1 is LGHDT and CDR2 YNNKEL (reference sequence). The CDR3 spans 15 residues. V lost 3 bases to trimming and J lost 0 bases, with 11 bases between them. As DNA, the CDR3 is TGTGCCAGCAGCCAGCAACATGGGTACCAAGAGACCCAGTACTTC. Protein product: CASSQQHGYQETQYF.